A selection of T cell receptor beta chains follows, all from one sample in a study of vaccination effects on CD4 cells after COVID-19. What these receptors recognize is not known. Sequencing was performed with immunoSEQ multiplex PCR; in TCRdb, only in-frame clones are kept and a portion is missing. This table has some 29,000 clones, around three fifths appearing once. This material consisted of CD4+ T cells from PBMCs cultured with SARS-CoV-2 spike peptides, taken after COVID-19 vaccination. Receptors originate from a human donor who received a COVID-19 vaccine. The conserved cysteine and the conserved F or W are not part of the CDR3 here.

v_gene: TRBV5-1
CDR3aa: ASSLASGEEQY

v_gene: TRBV29-1
CDR3aa: SGADRVMRDTQY

v_gene: TRBV11-1
CDR3aa: ASSSNGGGTDTQY

v_gene: TRBV30
CDR3aa: AWSNKRTGKVYNSPLH

v_gene: TRBV19
CDR3aa: ASSIVVRNTEAF

v_gene: TRBV5-8
CDR3aa: ASRGVGRQSYGYT

v_gene: TRBV5-1
CDR3aa: ASSLDGFTSGRTTTDTQY

v_gene: TRBV9
CDR3aa: ASSPRSEWNTGELF

v_gene: TRBV5-1
CDR3aa: ASSLQPAQPQH

v_gene: TRBV18
CDR3aa: ASSSTGNTEAF